Following are 5 T cell receptor beta chains from one sample sequenced in a study of blood T cell repertoires in COVID-19. Generated by immunoSEQ multiplex PCR, the TCRdb table keeps only in-frame clones and is missing some. The table lists approximately 250,000 clones, 86% of them singletons. Sequencing was done on a sample of peripheral blood. Source of these receptors: a man between 18 and 35 years old with active or convalescent COVID-19.

The CDR3 region is CASSYGLAAYEQYF. The CDR3 nucleotides read TGTGCCAGCAGTTACGGTCTAGCGGCCTACGAGCAGTACTTC. The chain recombines TRBV6-2 or TRBV6-3 with TRBJ2-7, with TRBD2 identical over 7 bases. Per germline, CDR1 MNHEY and CDR2 SVGEGT. The CDR3 is 14 residues long. V dropped 2 bases and J dropped 2; count of bases not matched to a gene: 3.

The CDR3 sequence is CASSYVQGKRTEAFF. DNA for the CDR3: TGTGCCAGCAGTTACGTCCAGGGGAAGCGCACTGAAGCTTTCTTT. The chain is built from TRBV6-5 and TRBJ1-1, with D possibly TRBD1 on 6 matching bases. Germline assignment: CDR1 MNHEY and CDR2 SVGAGI. The length of the CDR3 is 15 residues. The V end was cut by 2 bases, the J end by 4 bases, with 14 bases between.

The chain is built from TRBV2 and TRBJ2-7, with 7 positions matching TRBD1. V lost 5 bases and J lost 3; bases outside the gene matches: 4. From germline, CDR1 is SNHLY and CDR2 FYNNEI. This CDR3 has 13 amino acids. Here the CDR3 DNA reads TGTGCCAGCAGTATGGGACAGCGCTACGAGCAGTACTTC. Protein product: CASSMGQRYEQYF.

The chain combines TRBV29-1 with TRBJ1-4; 7 nucleotides agree with TRBD1. Germline-derived CDR1 and CDR2 are SQVTM and ANQGSEA. Trimming took 6 bases from V and 4 from J; bases not matched to a gene: 5. The CDR3 length is 13 residues. This chain's CDR3 is CSVEQGVNEKLFF. CDR3 coding DNA: TGCAGCGTCGAGCAGGGGGTTAATGAAAAACTGTTTTTT.

The rearrangement joins TRBV7-9 to TRBJ1-2; a possible D gene is TRBD1 (6 bases). Trimming cost V 5 bases and J 5 bases, with 21 bases left between them. The CDR3 has 16 amino acids. Germline V CDR1 and CDR2: SEHNR, FQNEAQ (reference sequence). CDR3 residues: CASSAPGTPNTYGYTF. Here the CDR3 DNA reads TGTGCCAGCAGCGCACCCGGGACACCCAACACTTATGGCTACACCTTC.